This TCR beta chain stems from a study of shared T cell receptors in the human thymus. Assay: immunoSEQ multiplex PCR; the TCRdb copy retains only in-frame clones and omits some. In the table there are 55,000 to 80,000 clones, roughly 96% of which are singletons. CDR1 and CDR2 (germline): LNHDA, SQIVND (reference sequence). The CDR3 spans 13 residues. Between the trimmed V and J ends, which lost 9 bases and 0 bases, there was a span of 9 bases. The sequence was obtained from a human donor. The V call is TRBV19, the J call TRBJ1-3; no clear D gene. Source material: thymocytes. The CDR3 DNA sequence: TGTGCCAGCACACAGAACTCTGGAAACACCATATATTTT. This translates into CASTQNSGNTIYF.